These T cell receptor beta chains were read from a single sample in a study of blood T cell repertoires in COVID-19. Generated by immunoSEQ multiplex PCR, the TCRdb table keeps only in-frame clones and is missing some. The table includes 110,000 to 150,000 clones, 70% to 85% detected once. Sequenced: PBMCs or T cells enriched from blood (not recorded which). The origin of the receptors is a man aged 50 to 60 who had recovered from COVID-19. CDR3s include the opening cysteine and the closing phenylalanine or tryptophan. D genes are given only for firm matches. Size is stated for part of the rows, as once, few or many counts, or as a class when the clone is expanded.

>-|TRBJ1-4|TRBD1|TRBV29-1
CSVVPGQGDWGTNEKLFF
TGCAGCGTTGTTCCGGGACAGGGGGATTGGGGAACTAATGAAAAACTGTTTTTT
>-|TRBJ2-1|TRBD2|TRBV3-1/TRBV3-2
CASSPSGGAGFPFF
TGTGCCAGCAGCCCTAGCGGGGGGGCCGGCTTTCCGTTCTTC
>-|TRBJ1-1|-|TRBV7-9
CASSQRPGQLNTEAFF
TGTGCCAGCAGCCAGCGACCGGGACAACTGAACACTGAAGCTTTCTTT
>few|TRBJ1-5|-|TRBV28
CASSSAGPGAGNQPQHF
TGTGCCAGCAGTTCCGCCGGTCCAGGGGCGGGCAATCAGCCCCAGCATTTT
>-|TRBJ1-2|TRBD1|TRBV7-2
CASSRDRNYGYTF
TGTGCCAGCAGCAGGGACAGAAACTATGGCTACACCTTC
>-|TRBJ2-7|-|TRBV5-3
CARSRDKFYEQYF
TGTGCCAGAAGCAGAGACAAGTTCTACGAGCAGTACTTC
>-|TRBJ2-2|TRBD2|TRBV5-4
CASSSTSAAGELFF
TGTGCCAGCAGCTCGACTAGCGCGGCCGGGGAGCTGTTTTTT
>-|TRBJ1-2|-|TRBV7-9
CAGMDSFLYGYTF
TGTGCCGGAATGGACAGCTTCCTCTATGGCTACACCTTC
>-|TRBJ2-1|-|TRBV7-3
CASSLFNSEQFF
TGTGCCAGCAGCTTATTTAACTCTGAGCAGTTCTTC
>-|TRBJ2-1|-|TRBV7-3
CASRRRGEGYNEQFF
TGTGCCAGCAGACGCAGGGGAGAGGGGTACAATGAGCAGTTCTTC
>-|TRBJ2-1|TRBD1|TRBV7-2
CASSLLSDRSSSYNEQFF
TGTGCCAGCAGCTTATTGTCGGACAGGTCGAGCTCCTACAATGAGCAGTTCTTC
>-|TRBJ2-2|-|TRBV3-1/TRBV3-2
CASSQDPGFAGELFF
TGTGCCAGCAGCCAAGATCCAGGGTTCGCCGGGGAGCTGTTTTTT
>-|TRBJ1-2|-|TRBV12-3/TRBV12-4
CASRETPNYGYTF
TGTGCCAGCAGAGAGACACCGAACTATGGCTACACCTTC
>once|TRBJ1-2|-|TRBV7-2
CASSFRNPSGADGYTF
TGTGCCAGCAGCTTCCGGAACCCATCAGGGGCGGATGGCTACACCTTC
>-|TRBJ2-5|TRBD2|TRBV7-2
CASSLARGGETQYF
TGTGCCAGCAGCTTAGCCCGCGGGGGAGAGACCCAGTACTTC
>-|TRBJ2-7|TRBD2|TRBV27
CASSLSGHSGGLYEQYF
TGTGCCAGCAGTTTATCGGGGCATAGCGGGGGGCTGTACGAGCAGTACTTC
>-|TRBJ1-1|-|TRBV5-1
CASSLAWQGRDTEAFF
TGCGCCAGCAGCTTGGCATGGCAGGGGCGGGACACTGAAGCTTTCTTT
>few|TRBJ1-6|-|TRBV24-1
CATSDPSGSPLHF
TGTGCCACCAGTGATCCCTCGGGTTCACCCCTCCACTTT
>-|TRBJ1-1|TRBD1|TRBV10-2
CASSETGGLEKEAFF
TGCGCCAGCAGTGAAACAGGGGGGCTCGAGAAAGAAGCTTTCTTT
>once|TRBJ1-6|-|TRBV30
CAWTMTGRTSPLHF
TGTGCCTGGACTATGACAGGTCGTACTTCACCCCTCCACTTT
>-|TRBJ1-1|-|TRBV7-9
CASSPSGTTNTEAFF
TGTGCCAGCAGCCCCTCCGGCACTACGAACACTGAAGCTTTCTTT
>-|TRBJ2-7|-|TRBV6-2/TRBV6-3
CASSYGKSGPSSYEQYF
TGTGCCAGCAGTTACGGGAAGAGCGGGCCGAGCTCCTACGAGCAGTACTTC
>few|TRBJ2-2|-|TRBV9
CASSPRDTGELFF
TGTGCCAGCAGCCCGAGGGACACCGGGGAGCTGTTTTTT
>-|TRBJ1-5|-|TRBV2
CASSELAVGVSNQPQHF
TGTGCCAGCAGTGAACTGGCAGTAGGGGTTAGCAATCAGCCCCAGCATTTT
>-|TRBJ1-2|-|TRBV28
CASSRPQGAGANYGYTF
TGTGCCAGCAGTAGACCCCAAGGCGCCGGGGCTAACTATGGCTACACCTTC
>-|TRBJ2-7|TRBD1|TRBV7-2
CASSLVQGTAYEQYF
TGTGCCAGCAGCTTAGTACAGGGGACCGCCTACGAGCAGTACTTC
>-|TRBJ2-7|TRBD1|TRBV6-5
CASRMTGGGHEQYF
TGTGCCAGCAGAATGACAGGGGGCGGCCACGAGCAGTACTTC